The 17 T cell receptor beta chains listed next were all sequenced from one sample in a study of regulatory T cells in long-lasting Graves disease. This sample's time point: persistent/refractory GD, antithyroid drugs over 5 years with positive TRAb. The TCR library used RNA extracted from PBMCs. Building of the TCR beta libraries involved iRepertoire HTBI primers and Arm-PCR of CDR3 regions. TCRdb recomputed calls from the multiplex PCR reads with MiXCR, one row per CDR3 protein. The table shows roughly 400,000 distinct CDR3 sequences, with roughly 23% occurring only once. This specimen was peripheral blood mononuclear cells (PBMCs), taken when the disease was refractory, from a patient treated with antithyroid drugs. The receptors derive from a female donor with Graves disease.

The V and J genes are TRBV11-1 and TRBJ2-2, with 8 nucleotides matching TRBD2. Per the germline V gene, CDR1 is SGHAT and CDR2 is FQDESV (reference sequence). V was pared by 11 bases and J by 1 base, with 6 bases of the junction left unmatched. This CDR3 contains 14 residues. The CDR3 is CAAGRAGNTGELFF. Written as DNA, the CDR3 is TGTGCCGCCGGGAGGGCAGGGAACACCGGGGAGCTGTTTTTT.

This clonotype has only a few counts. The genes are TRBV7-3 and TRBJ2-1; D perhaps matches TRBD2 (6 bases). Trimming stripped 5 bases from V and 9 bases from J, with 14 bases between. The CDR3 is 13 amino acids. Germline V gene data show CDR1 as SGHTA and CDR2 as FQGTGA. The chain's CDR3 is CASSTHRESEQFF. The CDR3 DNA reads TGTGCCAGCAGCACCCACCGGGAGAGTGAGCAGTTCTTC.

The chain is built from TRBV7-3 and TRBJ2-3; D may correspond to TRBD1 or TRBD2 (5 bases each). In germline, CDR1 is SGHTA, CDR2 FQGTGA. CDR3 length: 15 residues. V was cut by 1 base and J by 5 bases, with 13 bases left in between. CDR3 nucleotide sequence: TGTGCCAGCAGCTTAAATACGGGACGTATAGATACGCAGTATTTT. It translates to CASSLNTGRIDTQYF.

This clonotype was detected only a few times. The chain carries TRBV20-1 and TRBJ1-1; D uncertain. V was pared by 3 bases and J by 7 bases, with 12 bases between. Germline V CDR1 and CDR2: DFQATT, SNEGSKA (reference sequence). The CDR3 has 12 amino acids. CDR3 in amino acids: CSASPRGSEAFF. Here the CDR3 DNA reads TGCAGTGCTAGCCCCCGGGGAAGTGAAGCTTTCTTT.

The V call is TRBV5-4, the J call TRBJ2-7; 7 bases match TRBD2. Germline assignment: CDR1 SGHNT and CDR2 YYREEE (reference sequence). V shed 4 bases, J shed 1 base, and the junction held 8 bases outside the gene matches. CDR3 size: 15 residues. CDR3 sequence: CASSRPSSGSYEQYF. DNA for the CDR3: TGTGCCAGCAGCCGCCCCTCTAGCGGATCCTACGAGCAGTACTTC.

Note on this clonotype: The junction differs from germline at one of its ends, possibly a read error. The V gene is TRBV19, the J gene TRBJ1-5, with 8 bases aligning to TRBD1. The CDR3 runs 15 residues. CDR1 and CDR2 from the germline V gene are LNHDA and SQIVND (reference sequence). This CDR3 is CASSRAGGVNQAQHF. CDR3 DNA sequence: TGTGCCAGTAGTAGGGCAGGGGGCGTGAATCAGGCCCAGCATTTT.

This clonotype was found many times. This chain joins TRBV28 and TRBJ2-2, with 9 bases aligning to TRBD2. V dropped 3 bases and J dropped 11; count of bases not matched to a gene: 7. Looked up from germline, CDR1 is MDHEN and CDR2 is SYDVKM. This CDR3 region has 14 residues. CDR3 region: CASSFLSGSGELFF. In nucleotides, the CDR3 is TGTGCCAGCAGTTTCCTTAGCGGGAGTGGAGAGCTGTTTTTT.

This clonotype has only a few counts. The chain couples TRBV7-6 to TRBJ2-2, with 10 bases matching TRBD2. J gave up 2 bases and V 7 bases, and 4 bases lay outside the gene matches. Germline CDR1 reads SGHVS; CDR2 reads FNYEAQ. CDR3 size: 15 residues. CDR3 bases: TGTGCCAGCACCAAGCGGGGGGGTAACACCGGGGAGCTGTTTTTT. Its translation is CASTKRGGNTGELFF.

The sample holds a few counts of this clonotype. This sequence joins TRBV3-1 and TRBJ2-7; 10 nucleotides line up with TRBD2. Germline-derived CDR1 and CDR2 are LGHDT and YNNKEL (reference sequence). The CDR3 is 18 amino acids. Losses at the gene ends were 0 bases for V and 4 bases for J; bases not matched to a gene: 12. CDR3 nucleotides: TGTGCCAGCAGCCAAGATTGGACTAGCGGACGGAATAATTACGAGCAGTACTTC. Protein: CASSQDWTSGRNNYEQYF.

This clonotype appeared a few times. As DNA, the CDR3 is TGTGCCAGTACCAGGACGGCCTCGGAGCAGCCCCAGCATTTT. It is translated as CASTRTASEQPQHF. The chain carries TRBV19 and TRBJ1-5; D is unresolved. Between the trimmed V and J ends, which lost 7 bases and 7 bases, there was a span of 17 bases. The germline V gene encodes CDR1 LNHDA and CDR2 SQIVND (reference sequence). The CDR3 is 14 residues long.

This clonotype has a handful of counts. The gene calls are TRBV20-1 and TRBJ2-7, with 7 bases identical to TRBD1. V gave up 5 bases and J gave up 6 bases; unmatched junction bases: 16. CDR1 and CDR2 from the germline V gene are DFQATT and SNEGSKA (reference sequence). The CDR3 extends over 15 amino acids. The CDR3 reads CSASGQADYSGEQYF. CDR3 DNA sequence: TGCAGTGCTTCCGGACAGGCCGACTACTCTGGCGAGCAGTACTTC.

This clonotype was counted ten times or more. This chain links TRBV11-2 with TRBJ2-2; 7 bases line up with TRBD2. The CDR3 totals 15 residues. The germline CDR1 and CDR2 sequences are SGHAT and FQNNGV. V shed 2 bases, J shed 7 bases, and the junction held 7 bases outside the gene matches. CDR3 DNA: TGTGCCAGCAGCTTACACGCGGGAGTCCACGGGGAGCTGTTTTTT. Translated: CASSLHAGVHGELFF.

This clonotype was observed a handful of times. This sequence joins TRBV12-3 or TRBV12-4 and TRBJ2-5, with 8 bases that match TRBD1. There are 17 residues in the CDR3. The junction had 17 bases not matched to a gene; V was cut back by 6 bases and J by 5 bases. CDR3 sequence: CASSPSRAGGFRETQYF. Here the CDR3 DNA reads TGTGCCAGCAGCCCCTCCCGCGCAGGGGGCTTCAGGGAGACCCAGTACTTC.

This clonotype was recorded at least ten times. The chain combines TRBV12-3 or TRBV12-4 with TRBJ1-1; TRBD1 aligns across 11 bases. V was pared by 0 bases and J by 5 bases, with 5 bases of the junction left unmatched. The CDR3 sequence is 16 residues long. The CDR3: CASSLAGTGGRTEAFF. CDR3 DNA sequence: TGTGCCAGCAGTTTAGCGGGGACAGGGGGGCGAACTGAAGCTTTCTTT.

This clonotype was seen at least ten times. Here the CDR3 DNA reads TGCAGTGTCATATCGGAGGATGGCTACACCTTC. Protein product: CSVISEDGYTF. The chain employs TRBV20-1 and TRBJ1-2; no clear D. Trimming removed 7 bases from V and 6 bases from J, with 12 bases in between. Germline lookup yields CDR1 DFQATT and CDR2 SNEGSKA (reference sequence). The CDR3 has 11 residues.

CDR3 loop: CASSQRVSYEQYF. DNA of the CDR3: TGCGCCAGCAGCCAACGGGTCTCCTACGAGCAGTACTTC. J is TRBJ2-7 and V is TRBV4-1, with D uncertain. The germline CDR1 and CDR2 sequences are MGHRA and YSYEKL. V lost 2 bases and J lost 0, with 5 bases in between. This CDR3 spans 13 amino acids.

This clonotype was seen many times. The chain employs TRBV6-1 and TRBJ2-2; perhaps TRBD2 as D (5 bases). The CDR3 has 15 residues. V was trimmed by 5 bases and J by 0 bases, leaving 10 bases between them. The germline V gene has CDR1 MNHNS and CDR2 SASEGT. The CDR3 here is CASSNPGSNTGELFF. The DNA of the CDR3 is TGTGCCAGCAGTAACCCGGGGTCGAACACCGGGGAGCTGTTTTTT.